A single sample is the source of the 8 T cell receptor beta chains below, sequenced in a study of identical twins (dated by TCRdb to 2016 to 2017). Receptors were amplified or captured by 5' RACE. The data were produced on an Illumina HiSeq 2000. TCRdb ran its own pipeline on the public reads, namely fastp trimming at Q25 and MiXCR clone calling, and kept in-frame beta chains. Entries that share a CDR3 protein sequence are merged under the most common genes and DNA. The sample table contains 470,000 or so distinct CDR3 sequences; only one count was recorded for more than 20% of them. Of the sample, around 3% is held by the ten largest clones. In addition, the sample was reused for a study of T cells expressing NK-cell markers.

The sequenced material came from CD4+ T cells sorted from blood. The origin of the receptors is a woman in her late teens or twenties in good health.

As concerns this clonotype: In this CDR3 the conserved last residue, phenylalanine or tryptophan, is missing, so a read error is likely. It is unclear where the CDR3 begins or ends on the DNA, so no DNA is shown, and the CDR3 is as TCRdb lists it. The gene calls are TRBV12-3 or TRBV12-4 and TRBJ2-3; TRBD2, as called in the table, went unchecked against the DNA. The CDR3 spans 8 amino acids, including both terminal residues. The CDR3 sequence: CASPLLLE.

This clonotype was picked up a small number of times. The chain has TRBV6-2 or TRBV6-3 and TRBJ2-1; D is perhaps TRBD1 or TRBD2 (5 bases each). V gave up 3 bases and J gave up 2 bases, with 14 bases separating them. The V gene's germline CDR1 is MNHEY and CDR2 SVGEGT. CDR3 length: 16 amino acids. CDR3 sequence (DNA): TGTGCCAGCAGTTATCTAGGACACGGGGCCTACAATGAGCAGTTCTTC. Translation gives CASSYLGHGAYNEQFF.

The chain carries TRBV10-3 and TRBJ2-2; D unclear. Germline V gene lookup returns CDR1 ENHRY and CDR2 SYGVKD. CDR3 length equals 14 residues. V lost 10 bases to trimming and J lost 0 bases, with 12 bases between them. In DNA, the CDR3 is TGTGCCACCAGGCACAGCACGAACACCGGGGAGCTGTTTTTT. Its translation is CATRHSTNTGELFF.

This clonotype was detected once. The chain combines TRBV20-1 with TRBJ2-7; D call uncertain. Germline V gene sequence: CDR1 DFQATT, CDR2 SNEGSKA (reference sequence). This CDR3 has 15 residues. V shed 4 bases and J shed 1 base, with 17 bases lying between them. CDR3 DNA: TGCAGTGCTACTACCGATGAGAGAGCATCCTACGAGCAGTACTTC. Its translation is CSATTDERASYEQYF.

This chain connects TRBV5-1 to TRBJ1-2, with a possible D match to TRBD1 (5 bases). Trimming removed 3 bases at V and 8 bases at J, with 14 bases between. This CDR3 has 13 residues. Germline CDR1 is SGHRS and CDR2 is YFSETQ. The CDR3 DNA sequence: TGCGCCAGCAGCTCCCGGGACGGTGGAGGCTACACCTTC. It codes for CASSSRDGGGYTF. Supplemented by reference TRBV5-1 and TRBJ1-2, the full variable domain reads KAGVTQTPRYLIKTRGQQVTLSCSPISGHRSVSWYQQTPGQGLQFLFEYFSETQRNKGNFPGRFSGRQFSNSRSEMNVSTLELGDSALYLCASSSRDGGGYTFGSGTRLTVV.

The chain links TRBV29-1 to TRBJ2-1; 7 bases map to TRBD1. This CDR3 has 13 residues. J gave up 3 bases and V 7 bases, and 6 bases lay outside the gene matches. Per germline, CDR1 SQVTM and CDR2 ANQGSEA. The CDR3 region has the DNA TGCAGCGGACGACAGGGTGTCTACAATGAGCAGTTCTTC. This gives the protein CSGRQGVYNEQFF.

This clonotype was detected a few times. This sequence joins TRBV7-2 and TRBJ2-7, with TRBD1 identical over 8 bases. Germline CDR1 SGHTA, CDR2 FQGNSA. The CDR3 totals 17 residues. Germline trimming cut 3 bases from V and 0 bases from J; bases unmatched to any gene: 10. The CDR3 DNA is TGTGCCAGCAGCTTGACCGGGACAGGTGCTTTCTCCTACGAGCAGTACTTC. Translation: CASSLTGTGAFSYEQYF.

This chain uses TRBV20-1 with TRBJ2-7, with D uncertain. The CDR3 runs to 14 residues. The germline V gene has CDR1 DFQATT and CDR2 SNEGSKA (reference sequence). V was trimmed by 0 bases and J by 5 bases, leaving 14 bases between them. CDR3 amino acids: CSARDPAFSNEQYF. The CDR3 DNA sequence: TGCAGTGCTAGAGATCCTGCATTTTCCAACGAGCAGTACTTC.